The 27 T cell receptor beta chains presented below share a single source sample, sequenced in a study of blood T cell repertoires in COVID-19. Only in-frame clones appear in the TCRdb table, and some are missing; sequencing was by immunoSEQ multiplex PCR. The table lists tens of thousands of clones, more than 75% of them singletons, with about 1.2% in the top ten. The sequenced sample was peripheral blood. Receptors were obtained from a woman aged 55-70 years with acute or convalescent COVID-19.

The rearrangement links TRBV19 to TRBJ2-5; TRBD1 might be the D (5 bases). CDR1 and CDR2 from the germline V gene are LNHDA and SQIVND (reference sequence). The CDR3 is made up of 15 amino acids. V was trimmed by 1 base and J by 0 bases, leaving 9 bases between them. CDR3 region: CASSIGGKNQETQYF. CDR3 coding DNA: TGTGCCAGTAGTATAGGGGGCAAGAACCAAGAGACCCAGTACTTC.

The rearrangement links TRBV2 to TRBJ1-1; TRBD1 might be the D (6 bases). The ends were cut back, 4 bases at V and 7 bases at J, with 10 bases in the middle. CDR3 size: 12 residues. The V gene's germline CDR1 is SNHLY and CDR2 FYNNEI. CDR3 in DNA: TGTGCCAGCAGTGGCAACAGGGTTGAAGCTTTCTTT. Translation gives CASSGNRVEAFF.

This chain uses TRBV28 with TRBJ1-1, with TRBD1 matching over 9 bases. This CDR3 has 17 amino acids. CDR1 is MDHEN and CDR2 is SYDVKM in the germline V gene. J lost 4 bases, V lost 5 bases, and 14 bases had no gene match. The DNA of the CDR3 is TGTGCCAGCAGTGCCGTAACAGGGGGCGGCAGTTCCACTGAAGCTTTCTTT. This codes for CASSAVTGGGSSTEAFF.

The chain links TRBV27 to TRBJ1-2; possibly TRBD1 for D (6 bases). CDR3 length: 15 amino acids. Trimming pared 5 bases from V and 2 bases from J, leaving 15 bases between. Per the germline V gene, CDR1 is MNHEY and CDR2 is SMNVEV (reference sequence). This CDR3 reads CASSPPGQPNYGYTF. The CDR3 bases are TGTGCCAGCAGTCCTCCGGGACAACCCAACTATGGCTACACCTTC.

V usage is TRBV2 and J usage is TRBJ2-1; TRBD2 is a possible D gene (6 bases). The V and J ends lost 7 bases and 7 bases respectively, with 20 bases between them. The CDR3 has 15 residues. CDR1 is SNHLY, CDR2 FYNNEI, per germline. CDR3 sequence: CASTWDLGGPNEQFF. DNA of the CDR3: TGTGCCAGCACCTGGGACTTGGGTGGCCCGAATGAGCAGTTCTTC.

The chain carries TRBV11-2 and TRBJ1-1, with D unclear. CDR1 and CDR2 from the germline V gene are SGHAT and FQNNGV. The CDR3 length is 14 residues. With 1 base removed from V and 1 base from J, the gap between germline ends came to 7 bases. This CDR3 is CASSLGQANTEAFF. The CDR3 DNA follows: TGTGCCAGCAGCTTAGGACAAGCGAACACTGAAGCTTTCTTT.

This rearrangement joins TRBV5-4 to TRBJ1-2; the D gene is possibly TRBD1 (5 bases). V lost 2 bases, J lost 4 bases, and 9 bases lay in between. CDR1 and CDR2 (germline): SGHNT, YYREEE (reference sequence). The CDR3 spans 13 residues. The CDR3 DNA is TGTGCCAGCAGCTTAACAGACAGCTATGGCTACACCTTC. This gives the protein CASSLTDSYGYTF.

The chain links TRBV19 to TRBJ1-1, with D unresolved. V was clipped by 1 base and J by 1 base, with 7 bases between them. Per germline, CDR1 LNHDA and CDR2 SQIVND (reference sequence). The CDR3 length is 14 residues. The CDR3, as DNA: TGTGCCAGTAGTATAGGGGCAGCGAACACTGAAGCTTTCTTT. As protein: CASSIGAANTEAFF.

The V and J genes are TRBV11-3 and TRBJ2-5; 7 positions agree with TRBD2. The CDR3 is 15 residues long. Trimming at V came to 4 bases and at J to 5 bases, leaving 10 bases not matched to a gene. CDR1 is SGHNT, CDR2 YENEEA, per germline. CDR3 sequence (DNA): TGTGCCAGCAGCTCACGCGGGGGTCCGGGGGAGACCCAGTACTTC. It specifies CASSSRGGPGETQYF.

This sequence joins TRBV3-1 (or the pseudogene TRBV3-2) and TRBJ2-6, with D possibly matching TRBD1 (5 bases). V was clipped by 6 bases and J by 4 bases, with 10 bases between them. The CDR3 spans 14 residues. Germline values: CDR1 LGHDT, CDR2 YNNKEL (reference sequence). CDR3: CASSLGVGANVLTF. CDR3 sequence (DNA): TGTGCCAGCAGTTTAGGGGTCGGGGCCAACGTCCTGACTTTC.

V is TRBV2 and J is TRBJ2-5; weak D call: TRBD2 (6 bases). This CDR3 has 13 amino acids. The germline V gene has CDR1 SNHLY and CDR2 FYNNEI. Trimming stripped 7 bases from V and 3 bases from J, with 12 bases between. CDR3 protein: CASTHPGEETQYF. CDR3 DNA sequence: TGTGCCAGCACCCACCCGGGGGAAGAGACCCAGTACTTC.

V gene TRBV28 combines with J gene TRBJ1-3; D perhaps matches TRBD1 (6 bases). The length of the CDR3 is 19 residues. Per germline, CDR1 MDHEN and CDR2 SYDVKM. Between the trimmed V and J ends, which lost 1 base and 0 bases, there was a span of 19 bases. Written as DNA, the CDR3 is TGTGCCAGCAGTTTATCGGGCTTAGGGGGTTTGAGCTCTGGAAACACCATATATTTT. This sequence encodes CASSLSGLGGLSSGNTIYF.

V is TRBV7-2 and J is TRBJ1-5, with D perhaps TRBD1 (5 bases). Germline-derived CDR1 and CDR2 are SGHTA and FQGNSA. V lost 2 bases to trimming and J lost 5 bases, with 10 bases between them. The CDR3 has 14 amino acids. The CDR3 nucleotides read TGTGCCAGCAGCTTAAGGGGCCCTTATCAGCCCCAGCATTTT. Translating gives CASSLRGPYQPQHF.

This clone showed up just once. The genes are TRBV4-2 and TRBJ2-3, with 9 bases matching TRBD2. Germline lookup yields CDR1 LGHNA and CDR2 YNFKEQ. The CDR3 extends over 17 amino acids. V shed 0 bases, J shed 4 bases, and the junction held 8 bases outside the gene matches. The CDR3 is CASSQDGVAGAPDTQYF. The CDR3, as DNA: TGTGCCAGCAGCCAAGATGGGGTAGCGGGGGCCCCAGATACGCAGTATTTT.

The rearrangement uses TRBV6-5 and TRBJ1-6; D uncertain. The ends were cut back, 7 bases at V and 6 bases at J, with 13 bases in the middle. This CDR3 is built from 14 residues. Looked up from germline, CDR1 is MNHEY and CDR2 is SVGAGI. The CDR3 sequence is CASNPGSFNSPLHF. For the CDR3, the DNA is TGTGCCAGCAATCCCGGGAGCTTTAATTCACCCCTCCACTTT.

The V gene is TRBV5-1, the J gene TRBJ1-2; a weak D match, TRBD1 (6 bases). Trimming took 4 bases from V and 8 from J, leaving 15 bases between them. The CDR3 sequence is 13 residues long. The germline CDR1 and CDR2 sequences are SGHRS and YFSETQ. CDR3 DNA: TGCGCCAGCAGCCAGGGGTCGACTTCGGGCTACACCTTC. Translated: CASSQGSTSGYTF. The full variable domain, with the rest looked up from reference TRBV5-1 and TRBJ1-2, is KAGVTQTPRYLIKTRGQQVTLSCSPISGHRSVSWYQQTPGQGLQFLFEYFSETQRNKGNFPGRFSGRQFSNSRSEMNVSTLELGDSALYLCASSQGSTSGYTFGSGTRLTVV.

J is TRBJ2-3 and V is TRBV5-4; no clear D. There are 15 residues in the CDR3. Germline V gene lookup returns CDR1 SGHNT and CDR2 YYREEE (reference sequence). Trimming took off 0 bases at V and 4 bases at J, with 12 bases between the two ends. CDR3 residues: CASSLDTSSPDTQYF. DNA of the CDR3: TGTGCCAGCAGCTTGGACACGTCTTCTCCAGATACGCAGTATTTT.

V and J are TRBV18 and TRBJ2-2; D gene unclear. V shed 4 bases and J shed 6 bases, with 12 bases lying between them. The CDR3 totals 14 residues. The germline V gene encodes CDR1 KGHSH and CDR2 LQKENI. Here the CDR3 DNA reads TGTGCCAGCTCACTCCCCGGGTCCGCCGGGGAGCTGTTTTTT. Its protein product is CASSLPGSAGELFF.

This chain uses TRBV28 with TRBJ1-1; no definite D call. With 3 bases removed from V and 7 bases from J, the gap between germline ends came to 18 bases. CDR1 and CDR2 (germline): MDHEN, SYDVKM. This CDR3 region has 15 residues. The CDR3: CASSLTPSQKYEAFF. Written as DNA, the CDR3 is TGTGCCAGCAGTTTGACTCCTAGTCAGAAATATGAAGCTTTCTTT.

V gene TRBV3-1 (or the pseudogene TRBV3-2) combines with J gene TRBJ2-1, with 7 nucleotides matching TRBD2. This CDR3 is 14 amino acids long. Germline V CDR1 and CDR2: LGHDT, YNNKEL (reference sequence). V was pared by 8 bases and J by 4 bases, with 8 bases of the junction left unmatched. CDR3 bases: TGTGCCAGCGGACCAGCGGGACTATACAATGAGCAGTTCTTC. Its translation is CASGPAGLYNEQFF.

This clone was observed a few times. This CDR3 is CASSDGTGRTQYF. In nucleotides, the CDR3 is TGTGCCAGCAGTGACGGGACAGGGAGGACGCAGTATTTT. The chain combines TRBV12-3 or TRBV12-4 with TRBJ2-3; TRBD1 aligns across 9 bases. V was pared by 5 bases and J by 9 bases, with 6 bases of the junction left unmatched. The CDR3 extends over 13 amino acids.

As DNA, the CDR3 is TGTGCCAGCAGCGGGACAGGGGTCACTGAAGCTTTCTTT. It translates to CASSGTGVTEAFF. The rearrangement uses TRBV12-3 or TRBV12-4 and TRBJ1-1, with TRBD1 matching 10 bases. The CDR3 runs to 13 residues. The ends lost 6 bases at V and 4 bases at J; junction bases unmatched: 2.

The chain carries TRBV18 and TRBJ1-1, with D uncertain. Germline-derived CDR1 and CDR2 are KGHSH and LQKENI. The CDR3 has 13 amino acids. V was clipped by 3 bases and J by 5 bases, with 10 bases between them. This chain's CDR3 is CASSPAGSTEAFF. The CDR3 DNA reads as TGTGCCAGCTCACCGGCGGGTTCTACTGAAGCTTTCTTT.

DNA for the CDR3: TGCGCCAGCCACCCTGCAACCGGTTACAATGAGCAGTTCTTC. Residues: CASHPATGYNEQFF. The gene calls are TRBV5-1 and TRBJ2-1; D is uncertain. V shed 7 bases and J shed 4 bases, with 15 bases lying between them. The CDR3 is made up of 14 amino acids. The germline gives CDR1 SGHRS, CDR2 YFSETQ.

J is TRBJ1-2 and V is TRBV28, with TRBD1 as a possible D gene (6 bases). V dropped 4 bases and J dropped 4 bases, with 13 bases sitting between them. CDR3 size: 14 residues. The germline CDR1 and CDR2 sequences are MDHEN and SYDVKM. The CDR3 is CASSSGTNFYGYTF. The CDR3 region has the DNA TGTGCCAGCAGTTCCGGGACAAATTTCTATGGCTACACCTTC.

This clone was seen only once. CDR3 in amino acids: CSVVFGQGQSETQYF. Here the CDR3 DNA reads TGCAGCGTTGTCTTCGGACAGGGGCAGTCAGAGACCCAGTACTTC. The J gene is TRBJ2-5, the V gene TRBV29-1; TRBD1 aligns across 9 bases. J lost 4 bases, V lost 4 bases, and 10 bases had no gene match. This CDR3 spans 15 amino acids. The germline V gene encodes CDR1 SQVTM and CDR2 ANQGSEA.

This clone was seen once. The chain is built from TRBV6-2 or TRBV6-3 and TRBJ2-3; tentatively, D is TRBD1 (5 bases). The CDR3 spans 15 residues. From germline, CDR1 is MNHEY and CDR2 SVGEGT. Trimming removed 6 bases from V and 2 bases from J, with 15 bases in between. CDR3 bases: TGTGCCAGCAGCCCTTATGACAGACCCACAGATACGCAGTATTTT. It codes for CASSPYDRPTDTQYF.